The clone carrying this T cell receptor (beta chain) was detected ten times or more. Its matching antigen is unknown. The sample belongs to a study of T cells in Graves' hyperthyroidism and ophthalmopathy. Study details: Sampling of peripheral blood happened at initial diagnosis, prior to any treatment.

The CDR3 has 15 amino acids. Germline values: CDR1 SGHVS, CDR2 FQNEAQ. Germline trimming cut 5 bases from V and 3 bases from J; bases unmatched to any gene: 5. Study outcomes and limitations: Ophthalmopathy got predicted by the model a median about six months before its onset. Blood shared most expanded thyroid clonotypes above 0.001.

Researchers barred patients who had uncontrolled infection, other autoimmune disease, pregnancy or lactation. Authors of the study amplified TCR beta CDR3 regions from RNA transcripts. When the TCR CDR3 underwent first-round RT-PCR, the HTBI primer set was used. TCRdb re-called the multiplex PCR reads with MiXCR, one entry per CDR3 protein. The table records roughly 560,000 distinct CDR3 sequences, 14% to 15% of them present only once. Sequenced input: blood. The sequence was collected from a woman aged 40 to 50 with Graves' ophthalmopathy. This rearrangement joins TRBV7-8 to TRBJ1-1; 11 bases are shared with TRBD1. CDR3 in DNA: TGTGCCAGCAGCAATGGACAGGGGGCGGACACTGAAGCTTTCTTT. Translation: CASSNGQGADTEAFF.